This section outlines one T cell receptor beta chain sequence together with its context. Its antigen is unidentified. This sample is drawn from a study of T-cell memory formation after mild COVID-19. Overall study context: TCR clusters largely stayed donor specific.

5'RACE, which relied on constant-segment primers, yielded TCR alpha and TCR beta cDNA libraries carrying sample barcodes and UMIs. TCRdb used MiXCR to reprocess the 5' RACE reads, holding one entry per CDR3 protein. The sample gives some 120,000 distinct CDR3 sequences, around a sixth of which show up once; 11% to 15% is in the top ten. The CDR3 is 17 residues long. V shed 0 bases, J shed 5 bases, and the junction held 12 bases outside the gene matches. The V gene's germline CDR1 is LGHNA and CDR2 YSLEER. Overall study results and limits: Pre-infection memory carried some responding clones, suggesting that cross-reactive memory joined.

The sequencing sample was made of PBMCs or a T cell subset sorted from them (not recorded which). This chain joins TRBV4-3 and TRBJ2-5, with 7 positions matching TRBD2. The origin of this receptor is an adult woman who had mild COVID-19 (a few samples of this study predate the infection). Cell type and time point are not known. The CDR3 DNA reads TGCGCCAGCAGCCAAGATTTGGGGGGAGGGCCTATGGAGACCCAGTACTTC. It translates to CASSQDLGGGPMETQYF.